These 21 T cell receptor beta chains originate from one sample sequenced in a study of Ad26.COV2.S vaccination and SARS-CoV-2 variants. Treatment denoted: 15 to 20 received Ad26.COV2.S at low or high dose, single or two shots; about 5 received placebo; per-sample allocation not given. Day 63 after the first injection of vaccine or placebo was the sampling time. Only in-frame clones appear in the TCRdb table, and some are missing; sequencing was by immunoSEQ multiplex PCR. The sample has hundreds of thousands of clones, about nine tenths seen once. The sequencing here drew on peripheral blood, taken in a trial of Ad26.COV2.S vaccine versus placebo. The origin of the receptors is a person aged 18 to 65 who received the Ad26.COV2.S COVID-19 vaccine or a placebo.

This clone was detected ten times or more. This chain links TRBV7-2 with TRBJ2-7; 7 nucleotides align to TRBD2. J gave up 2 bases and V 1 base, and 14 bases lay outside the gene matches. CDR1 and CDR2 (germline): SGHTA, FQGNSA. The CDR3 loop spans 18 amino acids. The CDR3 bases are TGTGCCAGCAGCTTAGGGGGCGGGGGACGCACAACCCCCTACGAGCAGTACTTC. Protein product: CASSLGGGGRTTPYEQYF.

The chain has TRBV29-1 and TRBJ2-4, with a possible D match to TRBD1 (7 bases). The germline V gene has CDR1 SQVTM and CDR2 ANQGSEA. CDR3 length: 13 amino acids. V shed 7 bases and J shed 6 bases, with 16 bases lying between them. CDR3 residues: CSAAAGQLNIQYF. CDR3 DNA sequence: TGCAGCGCCGCTGCGGGACAGCTAAACATTCAGTACTTC.

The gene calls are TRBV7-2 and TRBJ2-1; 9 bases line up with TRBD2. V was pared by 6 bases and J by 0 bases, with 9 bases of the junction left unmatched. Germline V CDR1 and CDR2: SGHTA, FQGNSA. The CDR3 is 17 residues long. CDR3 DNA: TGTGCCAGCAGAGGGCTAAGCGGGGGGCACTCCTACAATGAGCAGTTCTTC. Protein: CASRGLSGGHSYNEQFF.

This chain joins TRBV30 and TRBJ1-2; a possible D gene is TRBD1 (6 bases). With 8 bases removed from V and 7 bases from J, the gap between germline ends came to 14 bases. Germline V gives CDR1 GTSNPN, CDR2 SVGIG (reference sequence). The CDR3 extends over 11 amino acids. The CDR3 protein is CAGNRASGYTF. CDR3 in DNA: TGTGCCGGAAACAGGGCGAGTGGCTACACCTTC. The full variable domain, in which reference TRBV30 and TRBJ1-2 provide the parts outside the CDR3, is SQTIHQWPATLVQPVGSPLSLECTVEGTSNPNLYWYRQAAGRGLQLLFYSVGIGQISSEVPQNLSASRPQDRQFILSSKKLLLSDSGFYLCAGNRASGYTFGSGTRLTVV.

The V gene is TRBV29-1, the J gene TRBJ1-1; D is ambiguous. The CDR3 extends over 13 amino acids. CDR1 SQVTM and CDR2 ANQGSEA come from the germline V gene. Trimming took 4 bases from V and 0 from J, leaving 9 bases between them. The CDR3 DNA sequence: TGCAGCGTTGCTGGGGTCATGAACACTGAAGCTTTCTTT. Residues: CSVAGVMNTEAFF.

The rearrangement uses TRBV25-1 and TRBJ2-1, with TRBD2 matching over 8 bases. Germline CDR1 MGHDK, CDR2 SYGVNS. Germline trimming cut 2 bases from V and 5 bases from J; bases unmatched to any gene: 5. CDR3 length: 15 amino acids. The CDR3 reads CASSEEAGAHNEQFF. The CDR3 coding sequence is TGTGCCAGCAGTGAAGAAGCGGGGGCGCACAATGAGCAGTTCTTC.

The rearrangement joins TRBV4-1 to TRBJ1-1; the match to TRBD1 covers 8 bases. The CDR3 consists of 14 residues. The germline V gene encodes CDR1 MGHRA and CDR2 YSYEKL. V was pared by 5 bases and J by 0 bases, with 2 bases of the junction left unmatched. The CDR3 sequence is CASSAGGLNTEAFF. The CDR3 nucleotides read TGCGCCAGCAGCGCAGGGGGCCTGAACACTGAAGCTTTCTTT.

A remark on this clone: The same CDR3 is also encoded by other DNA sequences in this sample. Here the CDR3 reads CASSPSGANYGYTF. The CDR3 nucleotides read TGTGCCAGCAGCCCCTCGGGAGCTAACTATGGCTACACCTTC. The rearrangement uses TRBV7-9 and TRBJ1-2, with unresolved D. Trimming removed 5 bases at V and 0 bases at J, with 10 bases between. Germline V gives CDR1 SEHNR, CDR2 FQNEAQ (reference sequence). The CDR3 runs to 14 residues.

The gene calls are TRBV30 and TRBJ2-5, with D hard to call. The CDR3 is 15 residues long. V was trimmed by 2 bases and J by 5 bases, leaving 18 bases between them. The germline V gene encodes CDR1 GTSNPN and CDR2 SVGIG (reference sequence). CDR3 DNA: TGTGCCTGGAGTTCTACCCGACCGTACCGGGAGACCCAGTACTTC. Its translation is CAWSSTRPYRETQYF.

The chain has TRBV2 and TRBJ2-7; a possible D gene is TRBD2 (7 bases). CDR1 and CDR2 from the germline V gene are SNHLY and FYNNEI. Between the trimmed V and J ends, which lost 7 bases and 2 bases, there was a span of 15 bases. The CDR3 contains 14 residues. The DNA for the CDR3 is TGTGCCAGCAAGACGCAGGGGAGGGCCTACGAGCAGTACTTC. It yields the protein CASKTQGRAYEQYF.

The CDR3 DNA is TGTGCCAGCAGCTTAGGGGGAGGCCAGCCCCAGCATTTT. Translated, it gives CASSLGGGQPQHF. This chain joins TRBV13 and TRBJ1-5; D call uncertain. CDR1 is PRHDT, CDR2 FYEKMQ, per germline (reference sequence). V was trimmed by 0 bases and J by 7 bases, leaving 7 bases between them. The CDR3 spans 13 residues.

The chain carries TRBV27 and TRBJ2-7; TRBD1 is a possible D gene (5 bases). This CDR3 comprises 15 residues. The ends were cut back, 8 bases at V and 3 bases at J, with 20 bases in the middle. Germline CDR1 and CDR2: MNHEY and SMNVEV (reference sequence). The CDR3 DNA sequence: TGTGCCAGCGCTAACTTCGCAGGGCTCTTCTACGAGCAGTACTTC. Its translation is CASANFAGLFYEQYF.

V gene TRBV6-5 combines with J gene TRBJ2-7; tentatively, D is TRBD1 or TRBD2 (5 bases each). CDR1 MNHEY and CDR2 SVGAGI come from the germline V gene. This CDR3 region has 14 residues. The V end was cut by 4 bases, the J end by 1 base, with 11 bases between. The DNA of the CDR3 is TGTGCCAGCAGTTTGCAGGGACCTTCCTACGAGCAGTACTTC. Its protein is CASSLQGPSYEQYF.

In nucleotides, the CDR3 is TGTGCCAGCAGCGTAGAAAATAGCGGGGGGGCGAACAATGAGCAGTTCTTC. This sequence encodes CASSVENSGGANNEQFF. The V and J genes are TRBV9 and TRBJ2-1, with TRBD2 matching 11 bases. The V segment lost 0 bases and the J segment 5 bases; nucleotides outside the gene matches: 7. This CDR3 comprises 17 residues. CDR1 is SGDLS, CDR2 YYNGEE, per germline.

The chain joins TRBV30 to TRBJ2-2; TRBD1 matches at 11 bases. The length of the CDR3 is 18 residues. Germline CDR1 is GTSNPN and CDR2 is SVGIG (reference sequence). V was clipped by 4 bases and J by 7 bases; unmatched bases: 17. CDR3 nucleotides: TGTGCCTGGACTCCGACGGGTTGGACAGGGGGCGTTGGCGGGGAGCTGTTTTTT. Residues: CAWTPTGWTGGVGGELFF.

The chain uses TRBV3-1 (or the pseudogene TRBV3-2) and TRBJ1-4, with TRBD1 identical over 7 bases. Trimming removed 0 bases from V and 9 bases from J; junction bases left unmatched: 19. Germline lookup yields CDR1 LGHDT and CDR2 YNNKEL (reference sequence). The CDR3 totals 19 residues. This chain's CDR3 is CASSQDFGAGGRRMKKLFF. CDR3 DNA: TGTGCCAGCAGCCAAGATTTCGGGGCAGGGGGGAGGCGAATGAAAAAACTGTTTTTT.

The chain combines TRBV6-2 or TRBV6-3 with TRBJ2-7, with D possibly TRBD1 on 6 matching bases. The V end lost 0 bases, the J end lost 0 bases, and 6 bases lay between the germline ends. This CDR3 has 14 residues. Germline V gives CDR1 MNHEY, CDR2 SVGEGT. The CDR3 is CASSYSDSSYEQYF. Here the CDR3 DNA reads TGTGCCAGCAGTTACTCGGACAGCTCCTACGAGCAGTACTTC.

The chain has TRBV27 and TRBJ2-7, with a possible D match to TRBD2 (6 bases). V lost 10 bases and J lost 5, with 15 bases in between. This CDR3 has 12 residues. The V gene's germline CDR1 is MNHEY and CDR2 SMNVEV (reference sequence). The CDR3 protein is CATSGGLHEQYF. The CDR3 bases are TGTGCCACCTCAGGAGGGTTGCACGAGCAGTACTTC.

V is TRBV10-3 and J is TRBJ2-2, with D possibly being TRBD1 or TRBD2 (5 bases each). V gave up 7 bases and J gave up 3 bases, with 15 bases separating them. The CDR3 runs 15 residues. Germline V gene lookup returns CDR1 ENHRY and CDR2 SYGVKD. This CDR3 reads CAITGDHGDTGELFF. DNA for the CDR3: TGTGCCATCACCGGGGACCATGGGGACACCGGGGAGCTGTTTTTT.

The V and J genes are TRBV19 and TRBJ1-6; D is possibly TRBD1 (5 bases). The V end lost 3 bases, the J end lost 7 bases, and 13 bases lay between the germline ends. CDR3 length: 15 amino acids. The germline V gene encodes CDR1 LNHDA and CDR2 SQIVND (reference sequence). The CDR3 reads CASSIGGTGNSPLHF. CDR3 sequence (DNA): TGTGCCAGTAGTATTGGCGGGACGGGCAATTCACCCCTCCACTTT. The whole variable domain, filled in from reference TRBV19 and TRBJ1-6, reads DGGITQSPKYLFRKEGQNVTLSCEQNLNHDAMYWYRQDPGQGLRLIYYSQIVNDFQKGDIAEGYSVSREKKESFPLTVTSAQKNPTAFYLCASSIGGTGNSPLHFGNGTRLTVT.

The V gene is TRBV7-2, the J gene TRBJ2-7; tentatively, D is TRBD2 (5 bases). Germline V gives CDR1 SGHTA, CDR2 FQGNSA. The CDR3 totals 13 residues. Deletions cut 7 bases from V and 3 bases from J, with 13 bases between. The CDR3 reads CASTIGGSYEQYF. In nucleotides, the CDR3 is TGTGCCAGCACCATTGGAGGAAGCTACGAGCAGTACTTC.